The clone carrying this T cell receptor (beta chain) was found a few times. Germline CDR1 MDHEN, CDR2 SYDVKM. The CDR3 extends over 17 amino acids. V was clipped by 7 bases and J by 1 base; unmatched bases: 8. One entry per CDR3 protein results from TCRdb running MiXCR on the reads. The data show about 530,000 distinct CDR3 sequences, with around 27% seen just once and approximately 13% held by the top ten. These data belong to a study of T cell repertoires in cytomegalovirus infection. Sequencing input: PBMCs. The J gene is TRBJ2-7, the V gene TRBV28, with TRBD2 identical over 15 bases. The receptor was derived from a human donor in good health (CMV status not recorded). Some clones in this sample may be carry-over from other donors' samples. CDR3 sequence (DNA): TGTGCCAGCAACCTAGGGACTAGCGGGAGGAATTCCTACGAGCAGTACTTC. It codes for CASNLGTSGRNSYEQYF.